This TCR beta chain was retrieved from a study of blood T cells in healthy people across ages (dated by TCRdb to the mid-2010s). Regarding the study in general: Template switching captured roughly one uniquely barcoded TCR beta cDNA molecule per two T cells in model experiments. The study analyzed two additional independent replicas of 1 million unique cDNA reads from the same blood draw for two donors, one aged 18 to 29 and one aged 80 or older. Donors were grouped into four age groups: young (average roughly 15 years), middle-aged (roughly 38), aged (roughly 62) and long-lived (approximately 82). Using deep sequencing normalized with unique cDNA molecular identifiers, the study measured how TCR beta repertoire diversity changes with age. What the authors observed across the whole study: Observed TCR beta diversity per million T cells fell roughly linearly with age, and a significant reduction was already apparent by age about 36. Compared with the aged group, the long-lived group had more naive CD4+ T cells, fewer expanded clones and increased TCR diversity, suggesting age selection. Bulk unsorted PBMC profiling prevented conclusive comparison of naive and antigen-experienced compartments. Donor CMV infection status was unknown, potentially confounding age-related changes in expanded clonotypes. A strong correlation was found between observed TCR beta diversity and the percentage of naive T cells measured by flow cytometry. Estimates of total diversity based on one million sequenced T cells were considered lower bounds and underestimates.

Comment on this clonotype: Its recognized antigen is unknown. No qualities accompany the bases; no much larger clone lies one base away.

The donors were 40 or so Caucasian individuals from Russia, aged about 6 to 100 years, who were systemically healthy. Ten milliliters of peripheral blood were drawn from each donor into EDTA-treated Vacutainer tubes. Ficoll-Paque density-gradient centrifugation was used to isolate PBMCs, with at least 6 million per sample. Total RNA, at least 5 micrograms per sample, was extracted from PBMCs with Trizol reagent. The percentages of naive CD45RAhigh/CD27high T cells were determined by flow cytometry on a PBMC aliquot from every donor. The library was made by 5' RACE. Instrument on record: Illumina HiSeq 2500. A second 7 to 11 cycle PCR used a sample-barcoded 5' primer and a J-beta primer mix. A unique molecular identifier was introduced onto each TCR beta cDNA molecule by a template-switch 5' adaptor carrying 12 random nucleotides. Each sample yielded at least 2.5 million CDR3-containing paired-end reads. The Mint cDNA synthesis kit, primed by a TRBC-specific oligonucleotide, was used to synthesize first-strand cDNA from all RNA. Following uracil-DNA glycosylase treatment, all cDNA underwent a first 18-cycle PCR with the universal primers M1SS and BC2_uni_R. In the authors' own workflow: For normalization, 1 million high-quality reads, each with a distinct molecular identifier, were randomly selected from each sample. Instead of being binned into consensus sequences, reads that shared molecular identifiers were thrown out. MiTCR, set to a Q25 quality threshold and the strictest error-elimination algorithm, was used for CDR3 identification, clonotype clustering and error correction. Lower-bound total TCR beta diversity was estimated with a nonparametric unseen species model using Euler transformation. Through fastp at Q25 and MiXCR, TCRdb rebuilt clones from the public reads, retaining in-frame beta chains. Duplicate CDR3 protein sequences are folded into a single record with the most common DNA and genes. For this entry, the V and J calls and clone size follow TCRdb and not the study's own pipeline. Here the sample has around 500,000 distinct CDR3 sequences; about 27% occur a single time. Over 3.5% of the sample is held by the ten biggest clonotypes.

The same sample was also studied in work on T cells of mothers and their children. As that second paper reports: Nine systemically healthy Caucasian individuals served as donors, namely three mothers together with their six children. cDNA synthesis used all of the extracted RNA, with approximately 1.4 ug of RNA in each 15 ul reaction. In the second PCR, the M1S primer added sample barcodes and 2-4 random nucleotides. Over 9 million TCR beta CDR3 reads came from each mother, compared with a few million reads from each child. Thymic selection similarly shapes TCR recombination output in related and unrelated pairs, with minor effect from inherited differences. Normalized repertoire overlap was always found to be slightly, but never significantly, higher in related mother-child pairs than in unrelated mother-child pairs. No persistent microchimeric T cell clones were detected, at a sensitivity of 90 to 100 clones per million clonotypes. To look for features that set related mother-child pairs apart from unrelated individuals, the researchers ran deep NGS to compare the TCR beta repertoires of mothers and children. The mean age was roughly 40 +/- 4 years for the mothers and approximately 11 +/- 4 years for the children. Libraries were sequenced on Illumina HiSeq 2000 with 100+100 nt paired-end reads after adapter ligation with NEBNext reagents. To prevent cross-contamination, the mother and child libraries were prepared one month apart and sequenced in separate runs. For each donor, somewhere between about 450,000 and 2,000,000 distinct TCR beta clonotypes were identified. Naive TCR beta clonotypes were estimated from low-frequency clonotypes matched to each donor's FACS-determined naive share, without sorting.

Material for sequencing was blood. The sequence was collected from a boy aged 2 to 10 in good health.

The sequence in DNA is TGCGCCAGCAGCTTGGGCAACCCAGGGTCCGGCTACACCTTC. Its translation is CASSLGNPGSGYTF. The chain links TRBV5-1 with TRBJ1-2; TRBD1 is possibly the D segment (5 matching bases). The CDR3 sequence holds 14 residues, the cysteine and phenylalanine included. The retained sequence is limited to the CDR3, 42 bases, with the frame set at the first base. Trimming at the junction amounts to 0 bases on V and 8 bases on J, and the germline ends lie 14 bases apart. The germline V gene specifies SGHRS as CDR1 and YFSETQ as CDR2. The reference TRBV5-1 and TRBJ1-2 proteins fill in what lies around the CDR3, so the full variable domain reads KAGVTQTPRYLIKTRGQQVTLSCSPISGHRSVSWYQQTPGQGLQFLFEYFSETQRNKGNFPGRFSGRQFSNSRSEMNVSTLELGDSALYLCASSLGNPGSGYTFGSGTRLTVV.